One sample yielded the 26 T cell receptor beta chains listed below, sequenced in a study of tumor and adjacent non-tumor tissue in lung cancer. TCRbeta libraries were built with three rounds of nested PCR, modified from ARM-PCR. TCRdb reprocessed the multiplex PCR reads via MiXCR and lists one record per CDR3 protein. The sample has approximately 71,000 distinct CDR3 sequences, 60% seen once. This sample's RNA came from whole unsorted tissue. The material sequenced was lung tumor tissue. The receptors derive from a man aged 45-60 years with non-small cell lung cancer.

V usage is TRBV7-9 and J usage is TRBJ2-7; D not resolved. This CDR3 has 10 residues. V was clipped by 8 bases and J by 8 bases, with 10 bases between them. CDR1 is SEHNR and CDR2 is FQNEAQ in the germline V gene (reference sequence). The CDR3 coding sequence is TGTGCCAGCGCAACACCTCAGCAGTACTTC. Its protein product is CASATPQQYF.

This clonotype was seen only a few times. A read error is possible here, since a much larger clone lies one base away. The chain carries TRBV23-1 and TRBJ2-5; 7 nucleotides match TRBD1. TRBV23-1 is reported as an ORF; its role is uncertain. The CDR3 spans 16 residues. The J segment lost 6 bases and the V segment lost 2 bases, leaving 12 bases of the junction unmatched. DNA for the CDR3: TGCGCCAGCAGTCAACCCCGGGACAGTATTGGAAAGACCCAGTACTTC. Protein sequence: CASSQPRDSIGKTQYF.

As DNA, the CDR3 is TGTGCCAGCAGCTTGTTCACGGGAGGGCCTATCCACAATGAGCAGTTCTTC. This translates into CASSLFTGGPIHNEQFF. The chain recombines TRBV5-8 with TRBJ2-1; 8 bases line up with TRBD2. With V trimmed by 1 base and J by 5 bases, 11 bases remained unmatched. The CDR3 runs 17 residues. Germline V gene lookup returns CDR1 SGHTS and CDR2 YDEGEE.

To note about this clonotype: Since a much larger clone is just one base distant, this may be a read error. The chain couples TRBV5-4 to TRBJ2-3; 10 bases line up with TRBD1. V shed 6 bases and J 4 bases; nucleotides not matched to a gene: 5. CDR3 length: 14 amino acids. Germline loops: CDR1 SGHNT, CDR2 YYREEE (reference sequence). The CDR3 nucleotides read TGTGCCAGCAACCGGGACAGGGGATCAGATACGCAGTATTTT. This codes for CASNRDRGSDTQYF.

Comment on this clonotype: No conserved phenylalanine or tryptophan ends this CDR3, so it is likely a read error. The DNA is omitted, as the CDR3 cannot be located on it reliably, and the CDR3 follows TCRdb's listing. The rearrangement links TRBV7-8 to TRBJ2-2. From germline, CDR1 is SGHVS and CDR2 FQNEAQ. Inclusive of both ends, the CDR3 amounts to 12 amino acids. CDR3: CASSFIPWELFL.

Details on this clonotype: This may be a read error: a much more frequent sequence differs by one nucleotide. CDR3 in DNA: TGTGCCAGCAGCACAGAAGACAGATATGGCTACACCTTC. Protein product: CASSTEDRYGYTF. This chain connects TRBV14 to TRBJ1-2; the D gene is possibly TRBD1 (5 bases). Germline CDR1 SGHDN, CDR2 FVKESK. This CDR3 spans 13 amino acids. The V and J ends lost 5 bases and 5 bases respectively, with 12 bases between them.

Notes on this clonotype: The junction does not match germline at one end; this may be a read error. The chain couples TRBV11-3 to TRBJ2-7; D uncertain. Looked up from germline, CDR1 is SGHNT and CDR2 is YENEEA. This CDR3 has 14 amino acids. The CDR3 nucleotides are TGTGCCAGCAGCTCACAAGGCCCCACCTACGAACAGTACTTC. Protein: CASSSQGPTYEQYF.

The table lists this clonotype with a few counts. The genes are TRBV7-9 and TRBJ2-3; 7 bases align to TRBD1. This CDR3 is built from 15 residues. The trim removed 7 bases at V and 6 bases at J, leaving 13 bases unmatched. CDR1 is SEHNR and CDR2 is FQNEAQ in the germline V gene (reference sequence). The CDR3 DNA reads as TGTGCCAGCACCCCAGGGACAGCACTTGGGGATACGCAGTATTTT. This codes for CASTPGTALGDTQYF. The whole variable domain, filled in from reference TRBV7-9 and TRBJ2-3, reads DTGVSQNPRHKITKRGQNVTFRCDPISEHNRLYWYRQTLGQGPEFLTYFQNEAQLEKSRLLSDRFSAERPKGSFSTLEIQRTEQGDSAMYLCASTPGTALGDTQYFGPGTRLTVL.

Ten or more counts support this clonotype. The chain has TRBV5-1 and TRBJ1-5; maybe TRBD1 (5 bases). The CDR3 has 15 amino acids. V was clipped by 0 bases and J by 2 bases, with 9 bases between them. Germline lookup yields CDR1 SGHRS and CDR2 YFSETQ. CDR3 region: CASSLDPGGNQPQHF. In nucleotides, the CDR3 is TGCGCCAGCAGCTTGGACCCGGGGGGCAATCAGCCCCAGCATTTT. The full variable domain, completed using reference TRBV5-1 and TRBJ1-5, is KAGVTQTPRYLIKTRGQQVTLSCSPISGHRSVSWYQQTPGQGLQFLFEYFSETQRNKGNFPGRFSGRQFSNSRSEMNVSTLELGDSALYLCASSLDPGGNQPQHFGDGTRLSIL.

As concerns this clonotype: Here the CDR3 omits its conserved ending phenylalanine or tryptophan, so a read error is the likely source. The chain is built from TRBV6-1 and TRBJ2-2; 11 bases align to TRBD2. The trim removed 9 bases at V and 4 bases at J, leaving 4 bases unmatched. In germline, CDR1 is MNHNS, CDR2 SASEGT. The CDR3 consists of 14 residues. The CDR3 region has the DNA TGTGCCAGACTAGCGGGAGCCCGCACCGGGGAGCTGTTTCTT. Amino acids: CARLAGARTGELFL.

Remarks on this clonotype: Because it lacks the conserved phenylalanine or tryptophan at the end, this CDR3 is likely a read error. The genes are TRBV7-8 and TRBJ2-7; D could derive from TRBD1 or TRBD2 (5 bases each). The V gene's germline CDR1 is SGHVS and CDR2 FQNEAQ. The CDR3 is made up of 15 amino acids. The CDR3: CASGLSDGTFYEQYL. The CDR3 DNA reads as TGTGCCAGCGGCTTATCGGACGGGACCTTCTACGAGCAGTACTTA.

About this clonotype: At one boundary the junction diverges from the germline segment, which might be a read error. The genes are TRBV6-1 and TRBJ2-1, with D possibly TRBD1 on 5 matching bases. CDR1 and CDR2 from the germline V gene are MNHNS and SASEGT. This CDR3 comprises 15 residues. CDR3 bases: TGTGCCAGCACCCTTGGGGCAGGCTCCTACAATGGGCAGATCTTC. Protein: CASTLGAGSYNGQIF.

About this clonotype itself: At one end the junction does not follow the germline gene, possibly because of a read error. The CDR3 sequence: CVSNYGGGGTSGNEQFF. The CDR3 DNA is TGTGTCAGCAATTACGGGGGGGGCGGGACTAGCGGCAATGAGCAGTTCTTC. The V call is TRBV6-2 or TRBV6-3, the J call TRBJ2-1, with 11 bases aligning to TRBD2. Germline V gene data show CDR1 as MNHEY and CDR2 as SVGEGT. The CDR3 runs to 17 residues.

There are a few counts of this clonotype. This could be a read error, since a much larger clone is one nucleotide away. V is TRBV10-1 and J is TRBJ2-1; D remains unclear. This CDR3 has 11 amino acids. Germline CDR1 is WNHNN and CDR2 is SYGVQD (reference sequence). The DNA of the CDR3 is TGCGCCAGCAGTGGTTCGGATGAGCAGTCCTTC. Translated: CASSGSDEQSF.

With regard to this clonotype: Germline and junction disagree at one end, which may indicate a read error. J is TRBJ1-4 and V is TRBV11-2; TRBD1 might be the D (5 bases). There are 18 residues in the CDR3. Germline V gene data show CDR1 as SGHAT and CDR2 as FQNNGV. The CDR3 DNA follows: TGTGCCAGGAGCCAACCCGTTTGGGAAGAGGGACTTAATGATAAACTGTTTTTT. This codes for CARSQPVWEEGLNDKLFF.

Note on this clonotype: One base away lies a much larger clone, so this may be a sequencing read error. CDR3 DNA sequence: TGTGCCATCCTAAGCTCTGGGGCCAACGTCCTGACTTTC. Translating gives CAILSSGANVLTF. This chain connects TRBV12-3 or TRBV12-4 to TRBJ2-6; D is uncertain. The V and J ends lost 10 bases and 0 bases respectively, with 7 bases between them. The CDR3 is 13 amino acids.

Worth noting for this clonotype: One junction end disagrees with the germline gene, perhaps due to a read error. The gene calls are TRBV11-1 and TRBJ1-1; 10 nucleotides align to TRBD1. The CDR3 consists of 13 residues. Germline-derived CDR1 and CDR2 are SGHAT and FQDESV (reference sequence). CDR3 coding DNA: TGTGCGAGCAGCCCCGGGACAGGGGATGAAGCTTCGTTT. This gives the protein CASSPGTGDEASF.

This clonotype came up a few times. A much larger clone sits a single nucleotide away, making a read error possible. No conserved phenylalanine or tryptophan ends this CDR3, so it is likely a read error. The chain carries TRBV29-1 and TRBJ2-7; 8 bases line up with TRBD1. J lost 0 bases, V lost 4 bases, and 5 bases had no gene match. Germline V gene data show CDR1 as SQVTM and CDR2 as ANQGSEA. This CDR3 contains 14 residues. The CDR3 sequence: CSVVGQAGSYEQYL. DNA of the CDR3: TGCAGCGTTGTGGGACAGGCCGGCTCCTACGAGCAGTACCTC.

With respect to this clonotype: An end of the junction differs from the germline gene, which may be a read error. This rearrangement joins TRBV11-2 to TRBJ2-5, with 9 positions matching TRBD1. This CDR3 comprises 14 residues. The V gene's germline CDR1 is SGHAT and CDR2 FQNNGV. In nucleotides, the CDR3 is TGTGCCAACAGCACAACAGGGGGCAGGGAGACCCAGTACTTC. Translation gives CANSTTGGRETQYF.

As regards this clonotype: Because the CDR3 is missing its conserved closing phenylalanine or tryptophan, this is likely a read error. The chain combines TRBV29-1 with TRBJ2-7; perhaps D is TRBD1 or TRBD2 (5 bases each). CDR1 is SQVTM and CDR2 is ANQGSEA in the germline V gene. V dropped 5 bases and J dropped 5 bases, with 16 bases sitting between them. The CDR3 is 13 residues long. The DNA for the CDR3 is TGCAGCGTTCACACGGGACGGATCAACGAGCAGTACTTA. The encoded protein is CSVHTGRINEQYL.

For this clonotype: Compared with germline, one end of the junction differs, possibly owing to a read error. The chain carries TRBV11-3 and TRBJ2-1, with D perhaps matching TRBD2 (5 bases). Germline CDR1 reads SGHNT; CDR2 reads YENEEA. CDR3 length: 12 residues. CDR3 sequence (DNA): TGTGTCAGCAGCTTAGATCGGTCTGGACTTGTCTTC. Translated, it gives CVSSLDRSGLVF.

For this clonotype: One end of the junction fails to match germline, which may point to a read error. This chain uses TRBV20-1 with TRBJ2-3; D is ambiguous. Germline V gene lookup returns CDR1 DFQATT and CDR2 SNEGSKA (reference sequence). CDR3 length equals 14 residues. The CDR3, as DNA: TGCAGTGCTAGAGAGGGCTTCAACACATATACGCAGTATTTT. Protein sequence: CSAREGFNTYTQYF.

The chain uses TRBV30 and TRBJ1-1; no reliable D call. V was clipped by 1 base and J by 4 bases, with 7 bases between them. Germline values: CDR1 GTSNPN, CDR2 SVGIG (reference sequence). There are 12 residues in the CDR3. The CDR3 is CAWSGVITEAFF. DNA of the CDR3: TGTGCCTGGAGTGGAGTAATCACTGAAGCTTTCTTT.

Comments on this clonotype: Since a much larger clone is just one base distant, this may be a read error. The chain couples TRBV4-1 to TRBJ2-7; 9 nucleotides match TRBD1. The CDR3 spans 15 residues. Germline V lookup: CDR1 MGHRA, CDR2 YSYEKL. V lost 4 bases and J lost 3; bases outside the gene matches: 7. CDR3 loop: CASSRLPGQGYEQYF. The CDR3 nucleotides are TGCGCCAGCAGCCGTCTACCGGGACAGGGCTACGAGCAGTACTTC.

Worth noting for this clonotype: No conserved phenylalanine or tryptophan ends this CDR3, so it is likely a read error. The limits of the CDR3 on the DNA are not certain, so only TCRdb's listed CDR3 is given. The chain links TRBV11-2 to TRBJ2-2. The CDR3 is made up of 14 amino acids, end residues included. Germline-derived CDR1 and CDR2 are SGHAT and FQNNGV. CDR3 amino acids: CASTVLKGTGELFL.

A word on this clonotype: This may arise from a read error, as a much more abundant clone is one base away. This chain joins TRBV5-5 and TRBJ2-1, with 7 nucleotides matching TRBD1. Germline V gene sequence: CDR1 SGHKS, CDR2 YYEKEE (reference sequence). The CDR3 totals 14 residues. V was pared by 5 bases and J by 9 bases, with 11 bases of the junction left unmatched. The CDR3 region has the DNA TGTGCCAGCAGTTTCGGACAGGCTTCCAGTGAGCAGTTCTTC. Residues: CASSFGQASSEQFF.